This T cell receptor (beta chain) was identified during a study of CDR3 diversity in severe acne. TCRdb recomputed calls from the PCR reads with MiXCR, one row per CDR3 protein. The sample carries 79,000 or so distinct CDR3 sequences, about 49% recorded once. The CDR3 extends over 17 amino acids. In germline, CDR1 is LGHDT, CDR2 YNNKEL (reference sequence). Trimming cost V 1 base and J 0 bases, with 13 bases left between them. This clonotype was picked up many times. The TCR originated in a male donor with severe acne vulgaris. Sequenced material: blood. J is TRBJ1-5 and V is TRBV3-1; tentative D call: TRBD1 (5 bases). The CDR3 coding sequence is TGTGCCAGCAGCCAAGGCTTGGGAGGACATAGCAATCAGCCCCAGCATTTT. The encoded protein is CASSQGLGGHSNQPQHF.